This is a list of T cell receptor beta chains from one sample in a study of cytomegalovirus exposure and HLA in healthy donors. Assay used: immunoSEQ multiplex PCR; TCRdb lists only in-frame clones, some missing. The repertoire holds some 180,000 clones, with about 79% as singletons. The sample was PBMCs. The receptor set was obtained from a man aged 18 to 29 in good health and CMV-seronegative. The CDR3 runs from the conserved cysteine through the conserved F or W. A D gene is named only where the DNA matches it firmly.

CDR3 protein: CAWSVQGGSTDTQYF; V gene: TRBV30; D gene: TRBD1; J gene: TRBJ2-3
CDR3 protein: CASSVSSGSSTDTQYF; V gene: TRBV6-1; D gene: TRBD2; J gene: TRBJ2-3
CDR3 protein: CASSDLQGRGGYTF; V gene: TRBV6-5; D gene: TRBD1; J gene: TRBJ1-2
CDR3 protein: CASTPRGSGLGDYTF; V gene: TRBV5-1; D gene: -; J gene: TRBJ1-2
CDR3 protein: CSGAANSPLHF; V gene: TRBV20-1; D gene: -; J gene: TRBJ1-6
CDR3 protein: CASSQELTTRAFF; V gene: TRBV4-1; D gene: -; J gene: TRBJ1-1
CDR3 protein: CAISGDSNYGYTF; V gene: TRBV10-3; D gene: TRBD1; J gene: TRBJ1-2
CDR3 protein: CASGLTGGETQYF; V gene: TRBV12-5; D gene: TRBD1; J gene: TRBJ2-5
CDR3 protein: CASSTSGRDPQDEQFF; V gene: TRBV9; D gene: TRBD2; J gene: TRBJ2-1
CDR3 protein: CASSQPPHYEQYF; V gene: TRBV4-1; D gene: -; J gene: TRBJ2-7
CDR3 protein: CASSEQGWDSRSPLHF; V gene: TRBV28; D gene: TRBD1; J gene: TRBJ1-6
CDR3 protein: CASSSTGTSGGSLYNEQFF; V gene: TRBV7-3; D gene: TRBD2; J gene: TRBJ2-1
CDR3 protein: CASWTGNQPQHF; V gene: TRBV28; D gene: TRBD1; J gene: TRBJ1-5
CDR3 protein: CASSLGTGDNEKLFF; V gene: TRBV5-4; D gene: TRBD1; J gene: TRBJ1-4
CDR3 protein: CASSARQGSSYNEQFF; V gene: TRBV9; D gene: TRBD1; J gene: TRBJ2-1
CDR3 protein: CASSPAYREAFF; V gene: TRBV2; D gene: -; J gene: TRBJ1-1
CDR3 protein: CASSPAGGINEKLFF; V gene: TRBV28; D gene: TRBD1; J gene: TRBJ1-4
CDR3 protein: CASRLTGGYEQYF; V gene: TRBV28; D gene: TRBD1; J gene: -
CDR3 protein: CASSLSDRGLWGANVLTF; V gene: TRBV5-6; D gene: TRBD1; J gene: TRBJ2-6
CDR3 protein: CASSLGSGGATAEQYF; V gene: TRBV7-9; D gene: -; J gene: TRBJ2-7
CDR3 protein: CASSRGGWEKLFF; V gene: TRBV19; D gene: -; J gene: TRBJ1-4
CDR3 protein: CASSRPGQGFNEQFF; V gene: TRBV27; D gene: TRBD1; J gene: TRBJ2-1
CDR3 protein: CSVNWSYEQYF; V gene: TRBV29-1; D gene: -; J gene: TRBJ2-7
CDR3 protein: CASNRDSSNYSYTF; V gene: TRBV5-1; D gene: TRBD1; J gene: TRBJ1-2
CDR3 protein: CASSRQGPDQPQHF; V gene: TRBV6-5; D gene: TRBD1; J gene: TRBJ1-5
CDR3 protein: CASSPHTGNYGYTF; V gene: TRBV19; D gene: -; J gene: TRBJ1-2
CDR3 protein: CASRRAGAGYEQYF; V gene: TRBV14; D gene: TRBD2; J gene: TRBJ2-7
CDR3 protein: CASSPQRERTEAFF; V gene: TRBV9; D gene: -; J gene: TRBJ1-1
CDR3 protein: CASSLAGRGGPDTQYF; V gene: TRBV5-1; D gene: TRBD2; J gene: TRBJ2-3
CDR3 protein: CASKAGGTDTQYF; V gene: TRBV6-1; D gene: TRBD2; J gene: TRBJ2-3
CDR3 protein: CASSFAGPETQYF; V gene: TRBV27; D gene: -; J gene: TRBJ2-5
CDR3 protein: CASSPGFGGNTIYF; V gene: TRBV11-2; D gene: -; J gene: TRBJ1-3
CDR3 protein: CASRDFRDGGYTF; V gene: TRBV6-5; D gene: -; J gene: TRBJ1-2
CDR3 protein: CATRGGLKGYTF; V gene: TRBV6-1; D gene: -; J gene: TRBJ1-2
CDR3 protein: CASSLGTGRSGNTIYF; V gene: TRBV28; D gene: TRBD1; J gene: TRBJ1-3
CDR3 protein: CSVDAGRNYGYTF; V gene: TRBV29-1; D gene: -; J gene: TRBJ1-2
CDR3 protein: CASSQPGQGAGEQYF; V gene: TRBV7-6; D gene: TRBD1; J gene: -
CDR3 protein: CASSLDRVSNSPLHF; V gene: TRBV5-5; D gene: -; J gene: TRBJ1-6
CDR3 protein: CASSSSGRDNQPQHF; V gene: TRBV18; D gene: -; J gene: TRBJ1-5
CDR3 protein: CASREGGTEAFF; V gene: TRBV6-6; D gene: -; J gene: TRBJ1-1
CDR3 protein: CASSADRSSTDTQYF; V gene: TRBV7-2; D gene: TRBD1; J gene: TRBJ2-3